This entry concerns a single T cell receptor (beta chain). Its antigen remains unidentified. Per germline, CDR1 SGHNT and CDR2 YENEEA. The V and J ends lost 0 bases and 4 bases, in that order; junction bases with no gene match: 2. CDR3 length: 16 residues. The record originates from a study of Ad26.COV2.S vaccination and SARS-CoV-2 variants. Findings of the study overall: Vaccinees displayed broader spike-specific TCR repertoires than placebo recipients. The authors reported substantial breadth in spike-specific CD8+ and CD4+ T cell responses after vaccination.

Generated by immunoSEQ multiplex PCR, the TCRdb table keeps only in-frame clones and is missing some. The table lists around 100,000 clones, 82% of them singletons. The sequence was obtained from a human donor who had recovered from COVID-19. The chain has TRBV11-3 and TRBJ2-3; 12 bases match TRBD2. The sequencing here drew on peripheral blood, taken after recovery from COVID-19. The CDR3 loop is CASSLELAGGADTQYF. As DNA, the CDR3 is TGTGCCAGCAGCTTAGAACTAGCGGGAGGTGCAGATACGCAGTATTTT.